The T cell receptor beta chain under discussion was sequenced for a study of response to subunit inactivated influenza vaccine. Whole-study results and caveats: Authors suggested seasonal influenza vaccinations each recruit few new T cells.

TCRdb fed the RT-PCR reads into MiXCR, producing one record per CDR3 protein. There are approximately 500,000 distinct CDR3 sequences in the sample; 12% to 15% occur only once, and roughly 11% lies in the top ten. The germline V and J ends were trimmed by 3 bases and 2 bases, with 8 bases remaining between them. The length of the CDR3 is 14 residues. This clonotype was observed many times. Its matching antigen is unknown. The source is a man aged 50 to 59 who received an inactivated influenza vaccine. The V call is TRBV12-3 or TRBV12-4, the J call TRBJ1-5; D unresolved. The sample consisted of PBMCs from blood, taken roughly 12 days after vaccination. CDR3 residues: CASSFSGGNQPQHF. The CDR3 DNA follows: TGTGCCAGCAGTTTCTCGGGAGGCAATCAGCCCCAGCATTTT.